These 18 T cell receptor beta chains originate from one sample sequenced in a study of OX40 agonist ivuxolimab in advanced cancers. Profiled with immunoSEQ multiplex PCR; TCRdb holds only in-frame clones, not every one. The data hold 60,000 to 65,000 clones, with about nine tenths observed a single time. The sequenced sample was CD4+ or CD8+ T cells sorted from blood, obtained in a trial of the OX40 agonist ivuxolimab. The receptor set was obtained from an adult with an advanced solid tumor such as melanoma, head and neck, liver or kidney cancer.

V and J are TRBV19 and TRBJ1-1, with D unresolved. The V and J ends lost 7 bases and 1 base respectively, with 10 bases between them. The CDR3 sequence is 13 residues long. Germline V gives CDR1 LNHDA, CDR2 SQIVND (reference sequence). The CDR3 DNA reads as TGTGCCAGTAACAATGGCCCGAACACTGAAGCTTTCTTT. As protein: CASNNGPNTEAFF.

The rearrangement joins TRBV18 to TRBJ2-6; TRBD2 aligns across 13 bases. The CDR3 is 17 residues long. Germline CDR1 reads KGHSH; CDR2 reads LQKENI. Written as DNA, the CDR3 is TGTGCGTCTACGGGACTAGCGGGACCATCTGGGGCCAACGTCCTGACTTTC. Residues: CASTGLAGPSGANVLTF.

This chain links TRBV20-1 with TRBJ2-7, with no clear D. V shed 5 bases and J shed 3 bases, with 8 bases lying between them. CDR3 size: 11 residues. Per the germline V gene, CDR1 is DFQATT and CDR2 is SNEGSKA (reference sequence). As DNA, the CDR3 is TGCAGTGCTGAGACTTACTACGAGCAGTACTTC. Translated, it gives CSAETYYEQYF.

The chain joins TRBV14 to TRBJ1-2; D is uncertain. Trimming took off 1 base at V and 0 bases at J, with 12 bases between the two ends. The germline CDR1 and CDR2 sequences are SGHDN and FVKESK. The CDR3 runs to 16 residues. CDR3 nucleotide sequence: TGTGCCAGCAGCCAAGGTTTCGGGGTCCCTAACTATGGCTACACCTTC. Amino acids: CASSQGFGVPNYGYTF.

V and J are TRBV29-1 and TRBJ2-2, with 8 bases aligning to TRBD2. Germline-derived CDR1 and CDR2 are SQVTM and ANQGSEA. The CDR3 length is 15 residues. Germline trimming cut 7 bases from V and 5 bases from J; bases unmatched to any gene: 12. The CDR3 sequence: CSASGAGGGTGELFF. DNA for the CDR3: TGCAGCGCCTCTGGCGCGGGAGGCGGAACCGGGGAGCTGTTTTTT.

The rearrangement uses TRBV2 and TRBJ2-3, with 7 bases identical to TRBD1. Per germline, CDR1 SNHLY and CDR2 FYNNEI. With 6 bases clipped from V and 5 bases from J, the junction kept 8 bases outside the gene matches. The CDR3 loop spans 14 amino acids. CDR3 DNA: TGTGCCAGCAGAACTCCAGACAGGGAAGATACGCAGTATTTT. It encodes CASRTPDREDTQYF.

V gene TRBV28 combines with J gene TRBJ2-5, with TRBD2 matching 7 bases. The CDR3 has 13 amino acids. Germline CDR1 MDHEN, CDR2 SYDVKM. V lost 2 bases and J lost 9; bases outside the gene matches: 6. CDR3 residues: CASSLTGREAQYF. The CDR3, as DNA: TGTGCCAGCAGTTTAACCGGTCGGGAGGCCCAGTACTTC.

The rearrangement links TRBV28 to TRBJ2-6, with D perhaps matching TRBD2 (5 bases). V lost 6 bases and J lost 2, with 11 bases in between. This CDR3 has 15 amino acids. Germline CDR1 and CDR2: MDHEN and SYDVKM. CDR3 region: CASSMDWAGANVLTF. For the CDR3, the DNA is TGTGCCAGCAGCATGGACTGGGCTGGGGCCAACGTCCTGACTTTC.

This chain connects TRBV28 to TRBJ1-2, with TRBD1 as a possible D gene (6 bases). Germline CDR1 reads MDHEN; CDR2 reads SYDVKM. The CDR3 sequence is 12 residues long. V was shortened by 5 bases and J by 10 bases, with 14 bases between the two germline ends. The CDR3 nucleotides are TGTGCCAGCAGTAGGGACACCAGGGACTACACCTTC. Amino acid sequence: CASSRDTRDYTF.

The V call is TRBV2, the J call TRBJ2-7; 8 bases fit TRBD2. Germline CDR1 SNHLY, CDR2 FYNNEI. Germline trimming cut 3 bases from V and 0 bases from J; bases unmatched to any gene: 13. CDR3 length: 18 amino acids. The CDR3 protein is CASSDDGRGGTSSYEQYF. The CDR3 coding sequence is TGTGCCAGCAGTGATGACGGGAGGGGCGGGACAAGCTCCTACGAGCAGTACTTC.

The rearrangement joins TRBV7-9 to TRBJ2-1; D may match TRBD1 or TRBD2 (5 bases each). The CDR3 covers 15 residues. The V gene's germline CDR1 is SEHNR and CDR2 FQNEAQ (reference sequence). Deletions cut 5 bases from V and 4 bases from J, with 15 bases between. The CDR3: CASSLGTGRYNEQFF. The CDR3 coding sequence is TGTGCCAGCAGCCTGGGGACGGGACGTTACAATGAGCAGTTCTTC.

The CDR3 sequence is CASSFRQGAMGTGELFF. DNA for the CDR3: TGCGCCAGCAGCTTCCGACAGGGGGCGATGGGCACCGGGGAGCTGTTTTTT. The J gene is TRBJ2-2, the V gene TRBV5-1; 10 nucleotides line up with TRBD1. J was trimmed by 4 bases and V by 2 bases; bases with no gene match: 8. The germline V gene has CDR1 SGHRS and CDR2 YFSETQ. This CDR3 is built from 17 residues.

This clone was seen just once. V gene TRBV7-9 combines with J gene TRBJ2-2, with 7 bases fitting TRBD1. The CDR3 spans 16 residues. Looked up from germline, CDR1 is SEHNR and CDR2 is FQNEAQ (reference sequence). J gave up 3 bases and V 4 bases, and 8 bases lay outside the gene matches. The CDR3 reads CASSSNRDRDTGELFF. The CDR3 bases are TGTGCCAGCAGCTCGAACCGGGACAGAGACACCGGGGAGCTGTTTTTT. The whole variable domain, filled in from reference TRBV7-9 and TRBJ2-2, reads DTGVSQNPRHKITKRGQNVTFRCDPISEHNRLYWYRQTLGQGPEFLTYFQNEAQLEKSRLLSDRFSAERPKGSFSTLEIQRTEQGDSAMYLCASSSNRDRDTGELFFGEGSRLTVL.

The chain employs TRBV30 and TRBJ2-3; no clear D. V was shortened by 0 bases and J by 0 bases, with 4 bases between the two germline ends. CDR3 length: 13 residues. From germline, CDR1 is GTSNPN and CDR2 SVGIG (reference sequence). CDR3 loop: CAWSVLSTDTQYF. The CDR3 coding sequence is TGTGCCTGGAGTGTACTAAGCACAGATACGCAGTATTTT.

The chain employs TRBV19 and TRBJ1-1; maybe TRBD1 (5 bases). The germline V gene has CDR1 LNHDA and CDR2 SQIVND (reference sequence). CDR3 size: 12 residues. The V and J ends lost 8 bases and 1 base respectively, with 8 bases between them. This CDR3 is CASYTGNTEAFF. DNA for the CDR3: TGTGCCAGTTATACAGGGAACACTGAAGCTTTCTTT.

The chain joins TRBV19 to TRBJ2-1; TRBD2 is a possible D gene (5 bases). Trimming removed 3 bases from V and 8 bases from J, with 14 bases in between. This CDR3 has 14 amino acids. Per germline, CDR1 LNHDA and CDR2 SQIVND (reference sequence). The CDR3 loop is CASSIGSARDEQFF. CDR3 sequence (DNA): TGTGCCAGTAGTATCGGATCAGCGAGGGATGAGCAGTTCTTC.

This clone was counted once. CDR3 region: CASSLGTRGGYEQYF. The CDR3 DNA reads as TGCGCCAGCAGCTTGGGGACTAGGGGCGGCTACGAGCAGTACTTC. The chain joins TRBV5-1 to TRBJ2-7, with 7 bases identical to TRBD2. V lost 0 bases, J lost 3 bases, and 6 bases stayed unmatched. Germline CDR1 SGHRS, CDR2 YFSETQ. The CDR3 length is 15 residues. Combining the CDR3 with reference TRBV5-1 and TRBJ2-7 gives the whole variable domain KAGVTQTPRYLIKTRGQQVTLSCSPISGHRSVSWYQQTPGQGLQFLFEYFSETQRNKGNFPGRFSGRQFSNSRSEMNVSTLELGDSALYLCASSLGTRGGYEQYFGPGTRLTVT.

The chain combines TRBV6-1 with TRBJ2-7; D remains unclear. This CDR3 is built from 11 residues. Germline CDR1 MNHNS, CDR2 SASEGT. The ends were cut back, 5 bases at V and 3 bases at J, with 5 bases in the middle. The CDR3 nucleotides read TGTGCCAGCAGTTCTTACTACGAGCAGTACTTC. Its protein is CASSSYYEQYF.